The 9 T cell receptor beta chains below all came from one sample that was sequenced in a study of tumor-infiltrating lymphocytes in primary liver carcinoma (TCRdb year 2017). Without any cell sorting, total RNA and DNA were extracted together from about 20-30 mg of bulk tissue using the AllPrep DNA/RNA mini kit. The instrument was an Illumina HiSeq 2500. A constant-region primer and ProtoScript II reverse transcriptase were used to reverse-transcribe TCRbeta-specific cDNA from 500 ng total RNA. The TCRbeta libraries were prepared through three rounds of nested multiplex PCR following a slightly modified ARM-PCR procedure. The first two PCR rounds used multiplex TRBV1-TRBV30 forward primers with a Cbeta reverse primer, each for 10 cycles. TCRdb ran its own pipeline on the public reads, namely fastp trimming at Q25 and MiXCR clone calling, and kept in-frame beta chains. Entries that share a CDR3 protein sequence are merged under the most common genes and DNA. The sample table lists about 99,000 distinct CDR3 sequences, around two thirds of them with a count of one. Over 7.5% of the sample lies in the top ten.

Specimen: liver tumor tissue from sampling region 5. Interpreted using the paper, the cell subset or site label stands for: tumor region T5, tumor centre. Receptors originate from a woman aged 55-75 years with primary liver carcinoma and hepatitis B virus infection.

As for this clonotype: This may come from a read error, since a much larger clone is one base off. The chain employs TRBV6-6 and TRBJ2-2, with no clear D. Germline V gene sequence: CDR1 MNHNY, CDR2 SVGAGI (reference sequence). There are 14 residues in the CDR3. CDR3 protein: CASSSPANTRELFF. The CDR3 DNA reads TGTGCCAGCAGTTCCCCGGCGAACACCAGGGAGCTGTTTTTT.

This clonotype turned up a few times. The chain employs TRBV7-9 and TRBJ1-4; D remains ambiguous. Trimming shortened V by 4 bases and J by 7 bases, and 4 bases separated the two germline ends. CDR1 and CDR2 (germline): SEHNR, FQNEAQ (reference sequence). There are 11 residues in the CDR3. The CDR3 DNA sequence: TGTGCCAGCAGCTACGGTGAAAAACTGTTTTTT. Protein: CASSYGEKLFF.

This clonotype was detected only a few times. The chain couples TRBV11-2 to TRBJ2-4, with no clear D. The V and J ends lost 1 base and 8 bases respectively, with 15 bases between them. The CDR3 spans 15 residues. The germline CDR1 and CDR2 sequences are SGHAT and FQNNGV. Here the CDR3 reads CASSLVGAPEDIQYF. Here the CDR3 DNA reads TGTGCCAGCAGCTTAGTAGGAGCCCCCGAAGACATTCAGTACTTC. Full variable domain (remainder filled in from reference TRBV11-2 and TRBJ2-4): EAGVAQSPRYKIIEKRQSVAFWCNPISGHATLYWYQQILGQGPKLLIQFQNNGVVDDSQLPKDRFSAERLKGVDSTLKIQPAKLEDSAVYLCASSLVGAPEDIQYFGAGTRLSVL.

In the case of this clonotype: A much larger clone differs from this one at a single base, so this may be a read error. The CDR3 coding sequence is TGTGCCTGGACTGTGGAGACCCAGTACTTC. This codes for CAWTVETQYF. This chain joins TRBV30 and TRBJ2-5; D gene uncertain. Trimming cost V 4 bases and J 5 bases, with 5 bases left between them. This CDR3 has 10 amino acids. CDR1 GTSNPN and CDR2 SVGIG come from the germline V gene (reference sequence).

This clonotype has a count of ten or more. The chain is built from TRBV12-3 or TRBV12-4 and TRBJ2-3; D gene unclear. Deletions cut 1 base from V and 6 bases from J, with 11 bases between. The CDR3 loop spans 14 amino acids. The CDR3 sequence: CASSLGLPPDTQYF. The CDR3 nucleotides read TGTGCCAGCAGTTTAGGGCTACCCCCGGATACGCAGTATTTT.

About this clonotype: A much larger clonotype is one base distant, so this may be a read error. It is likely a read error, because the conserved phenylalanine at the end of the CDR3 is missing. The chain is built from TRBV5-4 and TRBJ2-3; D perhaps matches TRBD2 (5 bases). Trimming removed 3 bases from V and 3 bases from J, with 11 bases in between. CDR1 and CDR2 from the germline V gene are SGHNT and YYREEE (reference sequence). This CDR3 region has 14 residues. CDR3 residues: CASSWVGGTDTQYL. CDR3 in DNA: TGTGCCAGCAGCTGGGTCGGCGGGACAGATACGCAGTATTTG.

There are a few counts of this clonotype. The chain recombines TRBV19 with TRBJ1-5; TRBD1 might be the D (6 bases). Germline-derived CDR1 and CDR2 are LNHDA and SQIVND (reference sequence). The CDR3 loop spans 17 amino acids. Trimming took 0 bases from V and 0 from J, leaving 12 bases between them. The CDR3 spells CASSIDFGQHSNQPQHF. The CDR3 DNA reads as TGTGCCAGTAGTATAGATTTCGGACAGCATAGCAATCAGCCCCAGCATTTT.

This chain joins TRBV30 and TRBJ2-7, with 14 bases lining up with TRBD2. CDR1 and CDR2 (germline): GTSNPN, SVGIG (reference sequence). CDR3 length: 18 residues. Trimming cost V 4 bases and J 2 bases; bases outside gene matches: 13. The CDR3 spells CAWTEVPGLAGATYEQYF. Here the CDR3 DNA reads TGTGCCTGGACTGAAGTCCCGGGACTAGCGGGAGCCACCTACGAGCAGTACTTC.

This clonotype was recorded many times. The chain employs TRBV6-5 and TRBJ1-5; D is perhaps TRBD1 (6 bases). The ends were cut back, 6 bases at V and 7 bases at J, with 16 bases in the middle. This CDR3 is built from 14 residues. Germline-derived CDR1 and CDR2 are MNHEY and SVGAGI. The CDR3 sequence: CASRTGQGYQPQHF. DNA for the CDR3: TGTGCCAGCAGAACAGGGCAGGGGTACCAGCCCCAGCATTTT.